The present T cell receptor beta chain was sequenced within a study of T cell responses to AZD1222 COVID-19 vaccine. Assay: immunoSEQ multiplex PCR; the TCRdb copy retains only in-frame clones and omits some. The sample holds some 120,000 clones, 90% to 95% seen once. The CDR3 runs to 12 residues. V was trimmed by 7 bases and J by 7 bases, leaving 10 bases between them. The sample consisted of peripheral blood, taken on day 0 of AZD1222 vaccination. V and J are TRBV12-3 or TRBV12-4 and TRBJ2-2; D is ambiguous. The clonotype comes from an adult in good health. In DNA, the CDR3 is TGTGCCAGCACCGTCGGTGGCGGGGAGCTGTTTTTT. Encoded protein: CASTVGGGELFF.